The next 13 T cell receptor beta chains were all read from a single sample in a study of shared clonotypes between healthy human individuals. The method was immunoSEQ multiplex PCR; TCRdb's version includes in-frame clones alone and lacks a portion of them. In the table there are fewer than 1.6 million clones, less than 99% of which are singletons. Sequencing used naive CD4+ T cells sorted from blood. Subset specified: CD45RA+ positively selected. Source of these receptors: a man aged 25-45 years in good health.

The chain recombines TRBV5-1 with TRBJ2-1; D unresolved. V was clipped by 4 bases and J by 4 bases, with 9 bases between them. CDR1 and CDR2 (germline): SGHRS, YFSETQ. This CDR3 region has 13 residues. The CDR3 protein is CASSTEYYNEQFF. CDR3 nucleotide sequence: TGCGCCAGCAGCACAGAATATTACAATGAGCAGTTCTTC.

With regard to this clone: The same CDR3 arises from other DNA sequences in this sample as well. The rearrangement uses TRBV5-1 and TRBJ2-1, with 8 bases that match TRBD2. The V and J ends lost 5 bases and 2 bases, in that order; junction bases with no gene match: 6. CDR1 and CDR2 (germline): SGHRS, YFSETQ. This CDR3 spans 15 amino acids. In DNA, the CDR3 is TGCGCCAGCAGTTTAGTTAGCGGGACCTACAATGAGCAGTTCTTC. It codes for CASSLVSGTYNEQFF.

CDR3 region: CASSAGVPGGEQYF. DNA for the CDR3: TGTGCCAGCAGCGCGGGAGTCCCAGGGGGCGAGCAGTACTTC. The genes are TRBV27 and TRBJ2-7, with D perhaps assigned TRBD1 or TRBD2 (7 bases each). Deletions cut 6 bases from V and 6 bases from J, with 18 bases between. CDR3 length equals 14 residues. Germline lookup yields CDR1 MNHEY and CDR2 SMNVEV (reference sequence).

Only one count was recorded for this clone. The chain links TRBV4-1 to TRBJ1-2; D is unclear. Germline assignment: CDR1 MGHRA and CDR2 YSYEKL. This CDR3 region has 13 residues. Trimming shortened V by 4 bases and J by 10 bases, and 16 bases separated the two germline ends. CDR3: CASSLTGIWDYTF. The CDR3 DNA follows: TGCGCCAGCAGCCTGACTGGCATCTGGGACTACACCTTC.

As for this clone: Other DNA sequences within the sample encode an identical CDR3. V gene TRBV5-1 combines with J gene TRBJ1-5, with 8 bases that match TRBD1. CDR1 and CDR2 from the germline V gene are SGHRS and YFSETQ. V dropped 3 bases and J dropped 6; count of bases not matched to a gene: 5. The CDR3 has 14 amino acids. The CDR3 DNA sequence: TGCGCCAGCAGCTCCGGACAGGGCGGTCAGCCCCAGCATTTT. Translation: CASSSGQGGQPQHF.

V usage is TRBV12-2 and J usage is TRBJ2-1. TRBV12-2 is termed a pseudogene. This CDR3 spans 12 amino acids. CDR3: CASRRDVNEQFF. The CDR3, as DNA: TGTGCAAGTCGCCGGGACGTCAATGAGCAGTTCTTC.

This chain joins TRBV7-2 and TRBJ1-3, with D tentatively TRBD1 (5 bases). The CDR3 loop spans 15 amino acids. CDR1 is SGHTA and CDR2 is FQGNSA in the germline V gene. Trimming pared 2 bases from V and 0 bases from J, leaving 8 bases between. CDR3 sequence reads: CASSLRGSSGNTIYF. In DNA, the CDR3 is TGTGCCAGCAGCTTAAGGGGTTCCTCTGGAAACACCATATATTTT.

J is TRBJ2-2 and V is TRBV7-9; D unclear. Germline assignment: CDR1 SEHNR and CDR2 FQNEAQ (reference sequence). V was pared by 1 base and J by 0 bases, with 9 bases between. CDR3 length: 16 amino acids. Here the CDR3 DNA reads TGTGCCAGCAGCTTAGTTGCCGTAGCGAACACCGGGGAGCTGTTTTTT. This gives the protein CASSLVAVANTGELFF.

This chain joins TRBV29-1 and TRBJ2-1, with TRBD2 identical over 10 bases. The germline V gene has CDR1 SQVTM and CDR2 ANQGSEA. With 8 bases clipped from V and 6 bases from J, the junction kept 10 bases outside the gene matches. This CDR3 region has 14 residues. CDR3 in amino acids: CSSSGLAGVNEQFF. The CDR3 coding sequence is TGCAGCTCAAGCGGTCTAGCGGGAGTCAATGAGCAGTTCTTC.

CDR3 coding DNA: TGCAGTCCCGTGGAAGATACGCAGTATTTT. Translation gives CSPVEDTQYF. The chain links TRBV20-1 to TRBJ2-3; D gene uncertain. Germline V CDR1 and CDR2: DFQATT, SNEGSKA (reference sequence). This CDR3 is built from 10 residues. Trimming left V 8 bases short and J 5 bases short, with 8 bases between.

The DNA for the CDR3 is TGCGCCAGCAGCACTAGCGGGGTAACAGATACGCAGTATTTT. This encodes CASSTSGVTDTQYF. The chain is built from TRBV10-2 and TRBJ2-3; 10 bases agree with TRBD2. V lost 6 bases to trimming and J lost 3 bases; unmatched junction nucleotides: 3. The germline V gene encodes CDR1 WSHSY and CDR2 SAAADI. This CDR3 has 14 residues.

The chain is built from TRBV14 and TRBJ1-2, with 7 positions matching TRBD1. This CDR3 has 15 residues. Per germline, CDR1 SGHDN and CDR2 FVKESK. V shed 0 bases, J shed 2 bases, and the junction held 3 bases outside the gene matches. The CDR3 DNA follows: TGTGCCAGCAGCCAAGACCCGGGACAGAACTATGGCTACACCTTC. Its translation is CASSQDPGQNYGYTF. Full variable domain (outside the CDR3, taken from reference TRBV14 and TRBJ1-2): EAGVTQFPSHSVIEKGQTVTLRCDPISGHDNLYWYRRVMGKEIKFLLHFVKESKQDESGMPNNRFLAERTGGTYSTLKVQPAELEDSGVYFCASSQDPGQNYGYTFGSGTRLTVV.

The genes are TRBV4-3 and TRBJ1-2; D possibly corresponds to TRBD1 (5 bases). Germline values: CDR1 LGHNA, CDR2 YSLEER. CDR3 length equals 15 residues. Trimming removed 0 bases from V and 8 bases from J, with 16 bases in between. CDR3 bases: TGCGCCAGCAGCCAAGATCGGGGCAGGGCGGCAGGCTACACCTTC. Translated, it gives CASSQDRGRAAGYTF.